This T cell receptor beta chain was recorded in a study of PD-L1 blockade in urothelial cancer. Study background: Men with urothelial cancer arising in the bladder made up about 90% of the roughly 29 patients. The researchers analyzed blood 3 weeks (second dose) and 6 weeks after treatment start.

Remarks on this clone: Antigen: not known.

General observations from the study: Improved survival was predicted by pretreatment blood TCR clonality below the median.

Sequencing used immunoSEQ multiplex PCR; TCRdb keeps in-frame clones, though not all of them. The profile shows 50,000 or so clones, roughly 77% of them singletons. Material: PBMCs, obtained around atezolizumab (anti-PD-L1) treatment. The TCR originated in a man between 70 and 80 years old with urothelial cancer.

CDR3 sequence: CASRGHQNTEAFF. The DNA of the CDR3 is TGTGCCAGCAGGGGACACCAGAACACTGAAGCTTTCTTT. This rearrangement joins TRBV6-5 to TRBJ1-1; weak D call: TRBD1 (6 bases). There are 13 residues in the CDR3. Germline CDR1 and CDR2: MNHEY and SVGAGI. Trimming stripped 6 bases from V and 1 base from J, with 9 bases between.